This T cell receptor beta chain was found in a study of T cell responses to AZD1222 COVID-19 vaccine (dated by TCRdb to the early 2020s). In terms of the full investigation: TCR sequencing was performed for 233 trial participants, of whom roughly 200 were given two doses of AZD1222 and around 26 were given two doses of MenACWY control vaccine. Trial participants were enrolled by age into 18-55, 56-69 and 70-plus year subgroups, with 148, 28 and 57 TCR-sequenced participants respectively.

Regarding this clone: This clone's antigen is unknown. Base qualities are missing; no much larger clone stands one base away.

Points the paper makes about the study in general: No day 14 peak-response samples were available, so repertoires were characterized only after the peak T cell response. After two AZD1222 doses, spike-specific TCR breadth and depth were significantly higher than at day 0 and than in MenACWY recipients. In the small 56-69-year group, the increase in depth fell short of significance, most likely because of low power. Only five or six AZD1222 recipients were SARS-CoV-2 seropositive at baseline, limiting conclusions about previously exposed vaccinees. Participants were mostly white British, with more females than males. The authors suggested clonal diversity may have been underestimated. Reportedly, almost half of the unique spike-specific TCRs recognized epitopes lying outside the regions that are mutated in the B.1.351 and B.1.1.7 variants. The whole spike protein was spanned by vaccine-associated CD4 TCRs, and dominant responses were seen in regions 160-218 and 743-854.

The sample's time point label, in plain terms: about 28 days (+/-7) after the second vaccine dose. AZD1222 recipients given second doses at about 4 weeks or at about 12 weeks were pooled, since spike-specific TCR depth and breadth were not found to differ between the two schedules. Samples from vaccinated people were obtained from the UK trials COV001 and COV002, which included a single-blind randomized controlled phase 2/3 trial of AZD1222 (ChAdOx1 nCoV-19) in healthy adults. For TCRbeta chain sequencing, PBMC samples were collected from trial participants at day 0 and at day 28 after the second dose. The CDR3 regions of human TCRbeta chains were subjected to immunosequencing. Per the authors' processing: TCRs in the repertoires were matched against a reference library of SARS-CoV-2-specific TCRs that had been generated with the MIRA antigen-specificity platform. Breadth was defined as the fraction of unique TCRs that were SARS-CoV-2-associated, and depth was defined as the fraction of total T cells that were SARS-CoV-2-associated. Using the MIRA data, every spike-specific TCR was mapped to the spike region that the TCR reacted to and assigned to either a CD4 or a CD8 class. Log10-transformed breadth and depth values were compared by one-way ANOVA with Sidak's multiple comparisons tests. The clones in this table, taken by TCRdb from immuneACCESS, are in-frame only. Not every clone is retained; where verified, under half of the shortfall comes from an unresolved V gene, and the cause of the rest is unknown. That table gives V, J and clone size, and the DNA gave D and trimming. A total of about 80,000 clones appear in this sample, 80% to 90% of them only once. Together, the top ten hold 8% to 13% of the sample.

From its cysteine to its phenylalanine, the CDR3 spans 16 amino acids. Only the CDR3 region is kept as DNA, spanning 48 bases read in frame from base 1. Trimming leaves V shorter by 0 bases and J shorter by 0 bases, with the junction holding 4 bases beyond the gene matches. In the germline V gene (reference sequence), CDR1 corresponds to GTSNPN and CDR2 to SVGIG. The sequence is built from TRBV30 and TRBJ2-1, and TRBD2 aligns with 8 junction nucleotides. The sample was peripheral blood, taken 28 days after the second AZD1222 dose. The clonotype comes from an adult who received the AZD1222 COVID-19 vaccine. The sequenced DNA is TGTGCCTGGAGTGTACGGGAGGGCAGCTCCTACAATGAGCAGTTCTTC. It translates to CAWSVREGSSYNEQFF. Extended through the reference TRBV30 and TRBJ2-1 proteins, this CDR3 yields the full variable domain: SQTIHQWPATLVQPVGSPLSLECTVEGTSNPNLYWYRQAAGRGLQLLFYSVGIGQISSEVPQNLSASRPQDRQFILSSKKLLLSDSGFYLCAWSVREGSSYNEQFFGPGTRLTVL.